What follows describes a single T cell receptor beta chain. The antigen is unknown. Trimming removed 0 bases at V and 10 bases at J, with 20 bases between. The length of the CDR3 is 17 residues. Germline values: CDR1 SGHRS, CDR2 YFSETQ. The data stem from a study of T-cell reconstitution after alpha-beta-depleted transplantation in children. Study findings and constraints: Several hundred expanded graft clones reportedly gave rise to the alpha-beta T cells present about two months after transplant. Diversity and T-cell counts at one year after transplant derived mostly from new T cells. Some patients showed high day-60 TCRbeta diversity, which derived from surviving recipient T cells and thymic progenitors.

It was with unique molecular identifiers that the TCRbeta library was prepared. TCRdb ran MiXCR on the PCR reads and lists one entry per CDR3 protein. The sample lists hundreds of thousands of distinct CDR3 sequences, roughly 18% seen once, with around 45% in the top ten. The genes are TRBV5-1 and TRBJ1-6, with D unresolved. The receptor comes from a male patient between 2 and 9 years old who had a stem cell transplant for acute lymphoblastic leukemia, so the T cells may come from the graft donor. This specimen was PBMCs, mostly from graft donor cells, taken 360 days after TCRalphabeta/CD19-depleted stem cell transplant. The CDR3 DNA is TGCGCCAGCAGCTTGGGTTGGGTGAGAACAGTGGAATCACCCCTCCACTTT. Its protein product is CASSLGWVRTVESPLHF.